This TCR beta chain was sequenced for a study of beta chain features in type 1 diabetes listed by TCRdb under 2018. A note on the overall study: Patients and healthy donors did not differ in mean age, gender distribution, total cell number or subset yield. A total of around 110,000,000 sorted cells were examined across all samples, and RNA yield correlated strongly with the number of cells per subset. In the study, recently diagnosed type 1 diabetes patients and matched healthy donors were compared on the TCRB repertoires of their sorted circulating CD4+ T cell subsets. Naive and central memory subsets were obtained from all 30 or so donors, but regulatory and stem cell-like memory subsets were isolated from only 8 patients and about 8 healthy donors.

At the junction V is shortened by 6 bases and J by 1 base, with 9 bases in between. The CDR3 runs 13 residues from the cysteine to the phenylalanine. Kept here is only the CDR3 DNA, which spans 39 bases and is read in frame from base 1. The CDR1 and CDR2 encoded by the germline V gene (reference sequence) are SEHNR and FQNEAQ. Turning to this clone: It lacks a known antigen. The record has no base qualities; no much larger clone is one base away.

What the work shows at the level of the full study, not this receptor alone: Naive, central memory and regulatory TCRB repertoires appeared more similar among patients than among healthy donors. Because cDNA rather than genomic DNA was sequenced, highly expressing activated cells could have been over-represented, although no difference in activation and CD3 levels was found between groups. At VDJ recombination sites, type 1 diabetes patients had fewer insertions and more deleted nucleotides, which implies abnormalities in thymic rearrangement. PCR may preferentially amplify shorter templates, but because patient and control samples were amplified and corrected together, any resulting skew would affect both groups equally. A moderate but significant shortening of TCRB CDR3 length was observed in type 1 diabetes patients in all four CD4+ subsets. Because small numbers of individuals were included in the HLA sub-analyses, any influence of HLA type on TCRB rearrangement was left unresolved.

The High Capacity cDNA Reverse Transcription Kit was used to reverse transcribe all of the isolated RNA, meaning that expressed TCRB transcripts were what got sequenced. Deep immunoSEQ sequencing was performed on naive, central memory and regulatory T cell samples, with an average of approximately 4 million total reads per sample. Sorted cells were lysed in RLT buffer and RNA was extracted with DNase-treated RNeasy Micro or Mini kits, depending on cell number. To prevent cross-contamination, every cell subset was processed on its own, while patient and healthy donor samples were processed together. TCRB sequences were amplified from cDNA with the immunoSEQ multiplex PCR, producing 87-bp fragments spanning the CDR3 region. The amplicons were sequenced using the Illumina HiSeq platform. The study's own analysis went as follows. PCR bias was computationally corrected using synthetic template baselines, reads within Hamming distance 2 were collapsed, and singletons that could not be merged were discarded. By aligning reads against IMGT, V, D and J genes, CDR3 length, and insertions or deletions at six rearrangement sites were assigned. Within each subset, clonotype counts were normalized to sorted cell number, after which true diversity and Gini coefficients were computed with the tcR R package. The overlap coefficient, calculated on TCRB nucleotide sequences, was used to measure repertoire sharing. TCRdb retrieved this table from immuneACCESS and kept in-frame rearrangements only. Not all clones are present; in checked studies, unresolved V genes account for under half, and no reason is known for the remainder. Clone size and V and J calls were adopted from that table, with D and trimming inferred from the DNA. Across this sample there are 310,000 or so clones, with 7.5% to 9% seen only once. The ten largest make up around 0.44% of the sample.

From each donor, a single peripheral blood sample of 100 to 150 mL on average was drawn into heparinised tubes. A BD FACSAria II was used to sort naive, central memory, regulatory and stem cell-like memory CD4+ T cells with a panel that included CD45RO, CCR7, CD25, CD127, CD95 and CD27. A purity above 95% was achieved for all sorted populations. PBMCs were isolated right away by Lymphoprep density gradient centrifugation and were stained directly, without culture. Samples were stained and sorted in pairs, with one healthy donor and one patient per experiment, so that batch effects were minimized. The source is a woman aged 18-29 years in good health. The rearranged segments are TRBV7-9 and TRBJ1-1, and TRBD1 may be the D gene, going by 5 matching bases. The sequencing sample was made of central memory CD4+ T cells from blood. The nucleotides are TGTGCCAGCAGTTCTACAGGGAACACTGAAGCTTTCTTT. This codes for CASSSTGNTEAFF.